This TCR beta chain was profiled in a study of blood T cell repertoires in COVID-19. Overall study: Spain, Italy and the United States supplied samples that represented acute and convalescent COVID-19. Nucleic acid was either cDNA or gDNA, and it came from T cells, B-cell-depleted T cells, or PBMCs.

On this clone itself: Other DNA sequences within the sample encode an identical CDR3.

The V gene lost 3 bases and the J gene lost 5 bases, with 8 bases spanning the gap. This CDR3 spans 13 amino acids. Authors' analysis steps: Reference gene primer amplification gave estimated nucleated cell counts. The data were produced by immunoSEQ multiplex PCR, yet TCRdb's version contains in-frame clones alone and is incomplete. The DNA gave D and trimming, while V, J and clone size come from that table. Among hundreds of thousands of clones listed, 85% were seen once. The chain has TRBV12-3 or TRBV12-4 and TRBJ1-3; D possibly corresponds to TRBD1 (5 bases). Sequenced: peripheral blood. This receptor was identified in a woman between 18 and 29 years old with acute or convalescent COVID-19. CDR3 nucleotides: TGTGCCAGCAGTTTGGGGGGTAGAAACACCATATATTTT. Encoded protein: CASSLGGRNTIYF.